Each of the 4 T cell receptor beta chains below was sequenced from the same sample in a study of beta chain features in type 1 diabetes. Every isolated RNA sample was fully reverse transcribed, so sequencing captured expressed TCRB transcripts. The method was immunoSEQ multiplex PCR; TCRdb's version includes in-frame clones alone and lacks a portion of them. Seen here are around 240,000 clones, 68% observed once, and the top ten hold around 0.05%. Sequenced input: naive CD4+ T cells from blood. These TCRs come from a man aged 25 to 40 in good health.

CDR3 nucleotide sequence: TGTGCCTGGAGTGTGGGCAGAGGGGCCGAGCAGTACTTC. As protein: CAWSVGRGAEQYF. J is TRBJ2-7 and V is TRBV30; tentatively, D is TRBD1 or TRBD2 (5 bases each). In germline, CDR1 is GTSNPN, CDR2 SVGIG (reference sequence). This CDR3 is built from 13 residues. Trimming left V 0 bases short and J 6 bases short, with 12 bases between.

The chain has TRBV30 and TRBJ1-2; possibly TRBD1 for D (5 bases). This CDR3 contains 14 residues. Germline V gene lookup returns CDR1 GTSNPN and CDR2 SVGIG (reference sequence). As DNA, the CDR3 is TGTGCTTCCGGCTGGCAGGGATTTTACTATGGCTACACCTTC. This codes for CASGWQGFYYGYTF.

The chain couples TRBV23-1 to TRBJ2-5; 7 nucleotides line up with TRBD1. TRBV23-1 is known as an ORF, though its function is uncertain. The CDR3 spans 19 residues. Trimming cost V 4 bases and J 4 bases; bases outside gene matches: 21. Here the CDR3 DNA reads TGCGCCAGCAGTCTCCCCTCTCTCGGGACAGTCAAACGAGGAGAGACCCAGTACTTC. Translated, it gives CASSLPSLGTVKRGETQYF.

The chain carries TRBV11-2 and TRBJ2-5, with 8 positions matching TRBD2. CDR3 size: 13 residues. V was pared by 5 bases and J by 3 bases, with 2 bases of the junction left unmatched. The germline V gene has CDR1 SGHAT and CDR2 FQNNGV. CDR3: CASSLSGKETQYF. CDR3 DNA: TGTGCCAGCAGCCTTAGCGGGAAAGAGACCCAGTACTTC.